This T cell receptor beta chain was sequenced for a study of blood T cell repertoires in COVID-19. About the research overall: In each case, the material was cDNA or gDNA derived from T cells, B-cell-depleted T cells, or PBMCs.

The J segment lost 7 bases and the V segment lost 3 bases, leaving 6 bases of the junction unmatched. The CDR3 has 14 amino acids. Original analysis: Researchers report that nucleated cell counts were estimated from reference gene primer amplification. Data came from immunoSEQ multiplex PCR; TCRdb stores just in-frame clones and leaves some out. From that table come the V and J calls and clone size; the DNA was used to work out D and trimming. The sample has 140,000 to 150,000 clones; roughly 80% are singletons. The sequence was collected from a man in his fifties or sixties with acute or convalescent COVID-19. Sequencing was performed on peripheral blood. The V and J genes are TRBV23-1 and TRBJ2-4; TRBD1 matches at 7 bases. TRBV23-1 is known as an ORF, though its function is uncertain. DNA of the CDR3: TGCGCCAGCAGTCACAGGCAGGGGGTCAACATTCAGTACTTC. Its protein product is CASSHRQGVNIQYF.